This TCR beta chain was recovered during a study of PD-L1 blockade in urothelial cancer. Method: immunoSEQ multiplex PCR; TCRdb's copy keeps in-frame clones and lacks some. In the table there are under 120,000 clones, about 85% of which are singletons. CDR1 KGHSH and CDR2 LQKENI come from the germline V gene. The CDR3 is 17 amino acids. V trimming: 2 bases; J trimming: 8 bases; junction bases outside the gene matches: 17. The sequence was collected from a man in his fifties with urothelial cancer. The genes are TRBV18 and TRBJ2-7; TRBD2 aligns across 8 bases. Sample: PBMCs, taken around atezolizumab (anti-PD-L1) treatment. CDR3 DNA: TGTGCCAGCTCACCAGGTCTTACTAGCGGTATCAGTATCAAGCAGTACTTC. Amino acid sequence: CASSPGLTSGISIKQYF.